These T cell receptor beta chains were read from a single sample in a study of T cell clonotyping in hematopoietic cell transplantation. Data came from immunoSEQ multiplex PCR; TCRdb stores just in-frame clones and leaves some out. The data contain tens of thousands of clones, 90% to 95% of them singletons. Material for sequencing was peripheral blood mononuclear cells. The source of these receptors is a woman between 45 and 60 years old in good health. Some clones in this sample may be carry-over from other donors' samples. The CDR3 runs from the conserved cysteine through the conserved F or W. D genes are given only for firm matches. Not all rows give a size; the values are once, few, many and, for expanded clones, a class.

NA	TRBV4-3	NA	TRBJ1-1	CASSQDGSNTEAFF	TGCGCCAGCAGCCAAGACGGGAGCAACACTGAAGCTTTCTTT
NA	TRBV18	NA	TRBJ1-1	CASSPSTGSNTEAFF	TGTGCCAGCTCACCGTCGACGGGATCGAACACTGAAGCTTTCTTT
NA	TRBV30	NA	TRBJ1-2	CAWGDSQDYYGYTF	TGTGCCTGGGGGGACTCACAGGACTACTATGGCTACACCTTC
NA	TRBV2	TRBD1	TRBJ1-3	CASSQDRVSGNTIYF	TGTGCCAGCAGCCAAGACAGGGTCTCTGGAAACACCATATATTTT
NA	TRBV6-1	TRBD1	TRBJ1-5	CASSEWDRVINQPQHF	TGTGCCAGCAGTGAATGGGACAGGGTGATCAATCAGCCCCAGCATTTT
NA	TRBV4-3	NA	TRBJ2-1	CASSQVRGAWNEQFF	TGCGCCAGCAGCCAAGTCCGCGGGGCGTGGAATGAGCAGTTCTTC
NA	TRBV9	NA	TRBJ2-3	CASSARTRTRGHTDTQYF	TGTGCCAGCAGCGCCAGGACCCGGACTCGGGGGCACACAGATACGCAGTATTTT
NA	TRBV21-1	NA	TRBJ2-2	CASSKGAGSRGTGELFF	TGTGCCAGCAGCAAAGGTGCCGGGAGCCGAGGTACCGGGGAGCTGTTTTTT
NA	TRBV5-1	NA	TRBJ1-2	CASSPGTRGAYGYTF	TGCGCCAGCAGCCCCGGGACTCGGGGGGCGTATGGCTACACCTTC
NA	TRBV28	NA	TRBJ1-4	CASSLTRVNEKLFF	TGTGCCAGCAGTTTAACCCGGGTTAATGAAAAACTGTTTTTT
NA	TRBV6-5	NA	TRBJ1-6	CASSYDYNSPLHF	TGTGCCAGCAGTTACGACTATAATTCACCCCTCCACTTT
NA	TRBV2	NA	TRBJ1-2	CASKGLAEAYGYTF	TGTGCCAGCAAGGGTCTGGCGGAAGCATATGGCTACACCTTC
NA	TRBV5-6	NA	TRBJ1-4	CASSLGAGDNEKLFF	TGTGCCAGCAGCTTGGGGGCAGGCGATAATGAAAAACTGTTTTTT
NA	TRBV7-9	TRBD1	TRBJ1-2	CASSPGQGYYGYTF	TGTGCCAGCAGCCCAGGACAGGGCTACTATGGCTACACCTTC
NA	TRBV5-1	TRBD1	TRBJ2-2	CASSSRTGPTTNTGELFF	TGCGCCAGCAGCTCCAGGACAGGGCCTACCACGAACACCGGGGAGCTGTTTTTT
NA	TRBV15	NA	TRBJ2-5	CATSRDLTAQETQYF	TGTGCCACCAGCAGAGATTTGACAGCCCAAGAGACCCAGTACTTC
NA	TRBV5-4	NA	TRBJ1-2	CASSSNLQGKLGGYGYTF	TGTGCCAGCAGTTCGAACCTTCAGGGGAAATTGGGGGGATATGGCTACACCTTC
NA	TRBV6-5	NA	TRBJ2-2	CASSRQGGTGELFF	TGTGCCAGCAGTCGTCAGGGTGGCACCGGGGAGCTGTTTTTT
NA	TRBV9	TRBD1	TRBJ1-6	CASSTRDRKNSPLHF	TGTGCCAGCAGCACCCGGGACAGAAAAAATTCACCCCTCCACTTT
once	TRBV19	NA	TRBJ1-1	CASSPMTPGRAFF	TGTGCCAGTAGTCCGATGACGCCTGGAAGAGCTTTCTTT
NA	TRBV19	TRBD1	TRBJ1-6	CASSLRGQNQGSYNSPLHF	TGTGCCAGTAGTCTACGGGGACAGAACCAGGGCTCCTATAATTCACCCCTCCACTTT
NA	TRBV14	NA	TRBJ1-6	CASSQVLRGSPLHF	TGTGCCAGCAGCCAGGTCCTGCGGGGTTCACCCCTCCACTTT
NA	TRBV10-3	NA	TRBJ2-7	CAISPREFHEQYF	TGTGCCATCAGCCCCAGGGAGTTCCACGAGCAGTACTTC
NA	TRBV6-1	NA	TRBJ1-1	CASSEAFGTEAFF	TGTGCCAGCAGTGAAGCCTTCGGTACTGAAGCTTTCTTT
NA	TRBV25-1	NA	TRBJ2-7	CASIRSLYEQYF	TGTGCCAGCATTCGATCCCTCTACGAGCAGTACTTC
NA	TRBV4-1	NA	TRBJ2-2	CASSQWGSTGELFF	TGCGCCAGCAGCCAATGGGGGTCCACCGGGGAGCTGTTTTTT
NA	TRBV2	NA	TRBJ2-3	CASSGPAGAQEFDTQYF	TGTGCCAGCAGTGGCCCCGCCGGGGCCCAGGAATTCGATACGCAGTATTTT
NA	TRBV2	NA	TRBJ1-5	CASSDGRTGQPQHF	TGTGCCAGCAGTGATGGCAGGACCGGGCAGCCCCAGCATTTT
NA	TRBV6-5	TRBD1	TRBJ1-1	CASSYRSDRVTEAFF	TGTGCCAGCAGTTACCGATCGGACAGGGTCACTGAAGCTTTCTTT
NA	TRBV9	TRBD2	TRBJ2-3	CASSGPPAGGEDTQYF	TGTGCCAGCAGCGGTCCACCAGCGGGGGGGGAAGATACGCAGTATTTT
NA	TRBV19	NA	TRBJ1-4	CASSTRQINEKLFF	TGTGCCAGTAGTACCCGACAGATTAATGAAAAACTGTTTTTT
NA	TRBV19	NA	TRBJ2-2	CASSLDVSTGELFF	TGTGCCAGTAGCTTGGACGTAAGCACCGGGGAGCTGTTTTTT
NA	TRBV19	TRBD2	TRBJ2-3	CASSVSGGAADTQYF	TGTGCCAGTAGTGTTAGCGGGGGGGCCGCAGATACGCAGTATTTT
NA	TRBV5-6	NA	TRBJ2-6	CASSLKIFEANVLTF	TGTGCCAGCAGCCTGAAGATCTTCGAGGCCAACGTCCTGACTTTC
NA	TRBV14	TRBD2	TRBJ2-1	CASSQDPSGGPNNEQFF	TGTGCCAGCAGCCAAGATCCGAGCGGGGGCCCTAACAATGAGCAGTTCTTC
NA	TRBV30	NA	TRBJ2-2	CAWSVLRGAWAGELFF	TGTGCCTGGAGTGTGCTTCGTGGGGCCTGGGCCGGGGAGCTGTTTTTT
NA	TRBV30	NA	TRBJ1-2	CASHLFPNNYGYTF	TGTGCCTCCCACCTCTTCCCAAATAACTATGGCTACACCTTC
NA	TRBV29-1	NA	TRBJ2-1	CSVAGGPNNEQFF	TGCAGCGTTGCTGGCGGGCCGAACAATGAGCAGTTCTTC
NA	TRBV7-2	NA	TRBJ2-3	CASSFSPDLEDTQYF	TGTGCCAGCAGTTTTTCCCCGGACCTTGAAGATACGCAGTATTTT
NA	TRBV25-1	TRBD1	TRBJ2-5	CASRYRGETQYF	TGTGCCAGCAGGTACAGGGGGGAGACCCAGTACTTC
NA	TRBV11-3	NA	TRBJ1-2	CARILGRFPYGYTF	TGTGCCAGAATACTGGGTCGGTTTCCCTATGGCTACACCTTC
NA	TRBV4-3	NA	TRBJ1-2	CASSHGDKGFYGYTF	TGCGCCAGCAGCCACGGAGACAAGGGGTTCTATGGCTACACCTTC
NA	TRBV11-3	NA	TRBJ1-5	CASSRSGRDQPQHF	TGTGCCAGCAGCCGCAGCGGCAGAGATCAGCCCCAGCATTTT
NA	TRBV6-4	NA	TRBJ1-6	CASSPSGDSSPLHF	TGTGCCAGCAGCCCCTCAGGGGATAGTTCACCCCTCCACTTT
once	TRBV11-3	NA	TRBJ1-6	CASSLVRGSPLHF	TGTGCCAGCAGCTTAGTTCGTGGTTCACCCCTCCACTTT
NA	TRBV7-9	NA	TRBJ1-1	CASSLAGQRMNTEAFF	TGTGCCAGCAGCTTAGCAGGACAGAGAATGAACACTGAAGCTTTCTTT
NA	TRBV6-1	NA	TRBJ2-1	CASRSTKQFF	TGTGCCAGCAGATCAACAAAGCAGTTCTTC
NA	TRBV11-2	NA	TRBJ1-3	CASSPDGNTIYF	TGTGCCAGCAGCCCGGACGGAAACACCATATATTTT